These 19 T cell receptor beta chains originate from one sample sequenced in a study of Ad26.COV2.S vaccination and SARS-CoV-2 variants. Assay: immunoSEQ multiplex PCR; the TCRdb copy retains only in-frame clones and omits some. The sample contains 300,000 to 350,000 clones, 70% to 90% of which appear only once. Sample treatment: about 20 received Ad26.COV2.S at low or high dose, single or two shots; about 5 received placebo; per-sample allocation not given. The investigators took samples on day 63 after the first vaccine or placebo injection. This material consisted of peripheral blood, taken in a trial of Ad26.COV2.S vaccine versus placebo. The origin of the receptors is a person aged 18 to 65 who received the Ad26.COV2.S COVID-19 vaccine or a placebo.

This rearrangement joins TRBV18 to TRBJ2-1, with a weak D call TRBD1 (6 bases). CDR1 and CDR2 from the germline V gene are KGHSH and LQKENI. CDR3 size: 15 residues. Trimming left V 4 bases short and J 8 bases short, with 18 bases between. The CDR3 nucleotides are TGTGCCAGCTCACACGGACAGACGCTTTTGCATGAGCAGTTCTTC. Translation: CASSHGQTLLHEQFF.

This clone was found a few times. The chain uses TRBV5-6 and TRBJ1-6, with no clear D. This CDR3 is 15 amino acids long. Germline V gene data show CDR1 as SGHDT and CDR2 as YYEEEE. The V gene lost 0 bases and the J gene lost 5 bases, with 9 bases spanning the gap. CDR3 DNA sequence: TGTGCCAGCAGCTTGGTACAGCTTAATAATTCACCCCTCCACTTT. Its protein is CASSLVQLNNSPLHF.

This rearrangement joins TRBV6-1 to TRBJ1-1; D remains ambiguous. CDR3 length: 14 amino acids. V dropped 3 bases and J dropped 4 bases, with 12 bases sitting between them. Per the germline V gene, CDR1 is MNHNS and CDR2 is SASEGT. CDR3 sequence: CASSDLARGTEAFF. CDR3 in DNA: TGTGCCAGCAGTGACCTTGCTCGGGGCACTGAAGCTTTCTTT.

CDR3 sequence: CATTGDRAYNSPLHF. DNA of the CDR3: TGTGCCACGACAGGGGATCGGGCCTATAATTCACCCCTCCACTTT. The chain recombines TRBV24-1 with TRBJ1-6; 8 nucleotides line up with TRBD1. Trimming took 10 bases from V and 2 from J; bases not matched to a gene: 6. The CDR3 is made up of 15 amino acids. Per germline, CDR1 KGHDR and CDR2 SFDVKD.

The genes are TRBV6-5 and TRBJ2-1, with TRBD1 matching 7 bases. The germline gives CDR1 MNHEY, CDR2 SVGAGI. The CDR3 consists of 15 residues. The J segment lost 6 bases and the V segment lost 2 bases, leaving 7 bases of the junction unmatched. The CDR3 DNA follows: TGTGCCAGCAGTTACCCGGGACAGCGATTCAATGAGCAGTTCTTC. Translating gives CASSYPGQRFNEQFF.

CDR3 nucleotides: TGTGCCAGCAGCCCTGTCTCCGGTGAAGCTTTCTTT. It is translated as CASSPVSGEAFF. The chain couples TRBV3-1 (or the pseudogene TRBV3-2) to TRBJ1-1, with unresolved D. The V gene's germline CDR1 is LGHDT and CDR2 YNNKEL (reference sequence). With 4 bases removed from V and 7 bases from J, the gap between germline ends came to 10 bases. The CDR3 totals 12 residues.

CDR3 DNA sequence: TGCGCCAGCAGCCTCCCCGGGTCGAGTATCTATGAGCAGTTCTTC. Its translation: CASSLPGSSIYEQFF. The rearrangement uses TRBV4-1 and TRBJ2-1; D is unclear. The CDR3 is made up of 15 amino acids. Trimming pared 4 bases from V and 8 bases from J, leaving 18 bases between. Germline loops: CDR1 MGHRA, CDR2 YSYEKL.

V and J are TRBV7-6 and TRBJ2-7; the D is unclear. V was pared by 5 bases and J by 4 bases, with 9 bases between. CDR1 is SGHVS and CDR2 is FNYEAQ in the germline V gene. The CDR3 sequence is 12 residues long. DNA for the CDR3: TGTGCCAGCAGCCGACCACCTTACGAGCAGTACTTC. It encodes CASSRPPYEQYF.

This chain links TRBV15 with TRBJ2-3; 12 nucleotides agree with TRBD2. Germline assignment: CDR1 LNHNV and CDR2 YYDKDF (reference sequence). The CDR3 extends over 17 amino acids. J gave up 2 bases and V 1 base, and 4 bases lay outside the gene matches. This chain's CDR3 is CATSRGGLAGFTDTQYF. Written as DNA, the CDR3 is TGTGCCACCAGCAGAGGTGGACTAGCGGGGTTCACAGATACGCAGTATTTT.

This sequence joins TRBV24-1 and TRBJ1-1, with a possible D match to TRBD1 (5 bases). V lost 6 bases, J lost 4 bases, and 17 bases lay in between. Germline V gene data show CDR1 as KGHDR and CDR2 as SFDVKD. This CDR3 region has 15 residues. CDR3 sequence (DNA): TGTGCCACCAGTACAACTCAGGGCGGGCCCACTGAAGCTTTCTTT. Protein: CATSTTQGGPTEAFF.

This chain connects TRBV6-6 to TRBJ1-4; TRBD1 agrees at 9 bases. Per the germline V gene, CDR1 is MNHNY and CDR2 is SVGAGI (reference sequence). CDR3 length equals 15 residues. V trimming: 4 bases; J trimming: 8 bases; junction bases outside the gene matches: 8. CDR3: CASSSIGTGYEKLFF. Written as DNA, the CDR3 is TGTGCCAGCAGTTCTATCGGGACAGGGTACGAAAAACTGTTTTTT.

The chain carries TRBV6-5 and TRBJ2-7; D is possibly TRBD1 (7 bases). This CDR3 region has 16 residues. Germline lookup yields CDR1 MNHEY and CDR2 SVGAGI. The V and J ends lost 2 bases and 2 bases respectively, with 16 bases between them. The CDR3 coding sequence is TGTGCCAGCAGTTACAGGCGGGGACAGTTAACCTACGAGCAGTACTTC. Amino acid sequence: CASSYRRGQLTYEQYF.

The chain carries TRBV5-1 and TRBJ2-7, with D perhaps being TRBD1 or TRBD2 (5 bases each). The CDR3 has 14 amino acids. Germline lookup yields CDR1 SGHRS and CDR2 YFSETQ. V lost 5 bases to trimming and J lost 0 bases, with 12 bases between them. CDR3 in amino acids: CASRSGTASYEQYF. CDR3 nucleotide sequence: TGCGCCAGCAGGTCTGGGACGGCCTCCTACGAGCAGTACTTC.

The count of this clone is one. The V gene is TRBV18, the J gene TRBJ1-3, with 8 bases lining up with TRBD1. The germline V gene encodes CDR1 KGHSH and CDR2 LQKENI. The J segment lost 2 bases and the V segment lost 3 bases, leaving 3 bases of the junction unmatched. The CDR3 covers 15 residues. CDR3 nucleotide sequence: TGTGCCAGCTCACCTGTGACAGGGGCTGGAAACACCATATATTTT. Translation gives CASSPVTGAGNTIYF.

V usage is TRBV4-1 and J usage is TRBJ1-3; D not certain. This CDR3 comprises 19 residues. Germline CDR1 is MGHRA and CDR2 is YSYEKL. Trimming shortened V by 0 bases and J by 0 bases, and 18 bases separated the two germline ends. CDR3: CASSQEGGRGWGSGNTIYF. CDR3 DNA: TGCGCCAGCAGCCAAGAGGGCGGCCGAGGGTGGGGCTCTGGAAACACCATATATTTT.

The rearrangement uses TRBV5-1 and TRBJ2-1; no clear D gene. Trimming left V 6 bases short and J 8 bases short, with 15 bases between. The CDR3 runs 13 residues. Per germline, CDR1 SGHRS and CDR2 YFSETQ. This CDR3 reads CASKGYRLDEQFF. DNA for the CDR3: TGCGCCAGCAAAGGTTATCGGTTGGATGAGCAGTTCTTC.

This clone appeared once. J is TRBJ1-6 and V is TRBV5-5, with 7 bases lining up with TRBD1. In germline, CDR1 is SGHKS, CDR2 YYEKEE (reference sequence). This CDR3 region has 16 residues. Losses at the gene ends were 2 bases for V and 4 bases for J; bases not matched to a gene: 6. The CDR3 nucleotides are TGTGCCAGCAGCTTAGTGGCAGGGGGGTATAATTCACCCCTCCACTTT. Its translation: CASSLVAGGYNSPLHF.

The chain uses TRBV18 and TRBJ1-1; 11 positions agree with TRBD1. Looked up from germline, CDR1 is KGHSH and CDR2 is LQKENI. V lost 8 bases, J lost 3 bases, and 5 bases stayed unmatched. This CDR3 has 14 residues. The CDR3 DNA follows: TGTGCCAGCCTAACGGGACAGGGGGACACTGAAGCTTTCTTT. Translated, it gives CASLTGQGDTEAFF.

The J gene is TRBJ2-2, the V gene TRBV6-2 or TRBV6-3; D is possibly TRBD1 (5 bases). Germline values: CDR1 MNHEY, CDR2 SVGEGT. There are 16 residues in the CDR3. The V gene lost 4 bases and the J gene lost 1 base, with 13 bases spanning the gap. CDR3 sequence: CASSSGQPGNTGELFF. Here the CDR3 DNA reads TGTGCCAGCAGTTCCGGACAACCCGGGAACACCGGGGAGCTGTTTTTT.